This T cell receptor (beta chain) was sequenced in a study of OX40 agonist ivuxolimab in advanced cancers. Study-level information: Ivuxolimab doses were 0.01, 0.1, 0.3, 1.5, 3 or 10 mg/kg every 2 weeks. Three patients, one with hepatocellular carcinoma and two with cutaneous melanoma, achieved partial responses. Patients were roughly 87% male with ages roughly 23 to 79, mean approximately 55.

Study observations and caveats: The study observed clonal expansion of CD4+ and CD8+ blood T cells by week 6 at 0.1 to 3.0 mg/kg.

This clone was found a few times. Its specificity is not known. Clones were read by immunoSEQ multiplex PCR, and TCRdb kept only the in-frame ones, dropping some. The repertoire has 100,000 to 140,000 clones, around 93% of them found once; the top ten carry about 1.2%. The V end lost 3 bases, the J end lost 2 bases, and 0 bases lay between the germline ends. The CDR3 has 11 residues. CDR1 and CDR2 (germline): SGHTA, FQGNSA. Sequencing was performed on CD4+ or CD8+ T cells sorted from blood, taken in a trial of the OX40 agonist ivuxolimab. This TCR came from an adult with an advanced solid tumor such as melanoma, head and neck, liver or kidney cancer. The chain recombines TRBV7-2 with TRBJ2-3; D unresolved. The CDR3 here is CASSFTDTQYF. In nucleotides, the CDR3 is TGTGCCAGCAGCTTCACAGATACGCAGTATTTT.